One sample yielded the 19 T cell receptor beta chains listed below, sequenced in a study of response to subunit inactivated influenza vaccine. Via MiXCR, TCRdb re-called the RT-PCR reads, giving one row per CDR3 protein. The sample carries more than 200,000 distinct CDR3 sequences, 12% recorded once. Sequenced here: non-naive T cells sorted from PBMCs, sampled 14 to 15 days before vaccination. Receptors were obtained from a man aged 50 to 59 who received an inactivated influenza vaccine.

The chain joins TRBV19 to TRBJ2-3; 10 bases map to TRBD2. Per the germline V gene, CDR1 is LNHDA and CDR2 is SQIVND (reference sequence). The CDR3 covers 17 residues. V gave up 4 bases and J gave up 0 bases; unmatched junction bases: 7. The CDR3 region is CASSRTSGIASTDTQYF. The CDR3 DNA reads as TGTGCCAGTAGTAGGACTAGCGGTATCGCTAGCACAGATACGCAGTATTTT.

This clonotype showed up many times. This chain links TRBV6-2 or TRBV6-3 with TRBJ2-5, with 7 bases fitting TRBD2. Germline V gene sequence: CDR1 MNHEY, CDR2 SVGEGT. V trimming: 6 bases; J trimming: 5 bases; junction bases outside the gene matches: 12. This CDR3 comprises 15 residues. CDR3 protein: CASRVEAGVVETQYF. The DNA of the CDR3 is TGTGCCAGCAGGGTAGAGGCGGGAGTGGTGGAGACCCAGTACTTC.

V gene TRBV7-2 combines with J gene TRBJ2-5; 13 positions agree with TRBD2. Germline loops: CDR1 SGHTA, CDR2 FQGNSA. Germline trimming cut 5 bases from V and 3 bases from J; bases unmatched to any gene: 6. The CDR3 is made up of 16 amino acids. In DNA, the CDR3 is TGTGCCAGCAGCGTAACTAGCGGGAGGGCCAAAGAGACCCAGTACTTC. Its translation is CASSVTSGRAKETQYF.

This clonotype was seen many times. The chain carries TRBV11-2 and TRBJ1-1; the D gene is possibly TRBD1 (5 bases). The V gene lost 6 bases and the J gene lost 1 base, with 15 bases spanning the gap. Germline CDR1 and CDR2: SGHAT and FQNNGV. The CDR3 has 15 residues. The CDR3 here is CASSPVRTPNTEAFF. The CDR3 DNA reads as TGTGCCAGCAGTCCAGTGAGGACACCGAACACTGAAGCTTTCTTT.

This clonotype has more than one count but fewer than ten. The chain employs TRBV6-2 or TRBV6-3 and TRBJ2-1; no definite D call. V lost 2 bases and J lost 1, with 9 bases in between. This CDR3 is 15 amino acids long. The germline V gene has CDR1 MNHEY and CDR2 SVGEGT. CDR3 in DNA: TGTGCCAGCAGTTACCCTCTGGGTTCCTACAATGAGCAGTTCTTC. It translates to CASSYPLGSYNEQFF.

This clonotype was seen ten or more times. The chain links TRBV20-1 to TRBJ2-3; D gene unclear. In germline, CDR1 is DFQATT, CDR2 SNEGSKA (reference sequence). Trimming removed 1 base at V and 2 bases at J, with 19 bases between. CDR3 length equals 17 residues. The DNA for the CDR3 is TGCAGTGCTAGAGCTAGTGGAGAAGACCCCTACACAGATACGCAGTATTTT. It codes for CSARASGEDPYTDTQYF.

The chain carries TRBV7-2 and TRBJ2-7; D is undetermined. In germline, CDR1 is SGHTA, CDR2 FQGNSA. This CDR3 has 14 residues. Trimming took off 6 bases at V and 2 bases at J, with 14 bases between the two ends. As DNA, the CDR3 is TGTGCCAGCAGTCGAAGTAGGGCGGCCTACGAGCAGTACTTC. Translation gives CASSRSRAAYEQYF.

In this sample, this clonotype turned up a few times. The rearrangement uses TRBV6-1 and TRBJ2-5, with 12 bases lining up with TRBD2. The V gene's germline CDR1 is MNHNS and CDR2 SASEGT. The CDR3 is 15 amino acids. V shed 6 bases and J 5 bases; nucleotides not matched to a gene: 7. Written as DNA, the CDR3 is TGTGCCAGCAGAACTAGCGGGAGGCCCCAGGAGACCCAGTACTTC. This translates into CASRTSGRPQETQYF.

This clonotype has a handful of counts. The chain uses TRBV14 and TRBJ2-5; D gene unclear. The germline CDR1 and CDR2 sequences are SGHDN and FVKESK. This CDR3 spans 13 amino acids. The germline V and J ends were trimmed by 0 bases and 7 bases, with 9 bases remaining between them. The CDR3 reads CASSQEYVGTQYF. CDR3 nucleotides: TGTGCCAGCAGCCAAGAATACGTCGGGACCCAGTACTTC.

This clonotype has just a few counts. The chain is built from TRBV5-1 and TRBJ1-2; D gene ambiguous. This CDR3 contains 12 residues. The V gene's germline CDR1 is SGHRS and CDR2 YFSETQ. Trimming removed 4 bases from V and 8 bases from J, with 12 bases in between. As DNA, the CDR3 is TGCGCCAGCAGCGAAGACCCGTCGGGCTACACCTTC. Protein product: CASSEDPSGYTF.

This rearrangement joins TRBV20-1 to TRBJ1-5, with D possibly TRBD1 on 5 matching bases. Germline V gives CDR1 DFQATT, CDR2 SNEGSKA (reference sequence). V was trimmed by 0 bases and J by 1 base, leaving 7 bases between them. The CDR3 covers 14 residues. CDR3 in DNA: TGCAGTGCTAGAGAGGGGGTAAGCAATCAGCCCCAGCATTTT. Amino acid sequence: CSAREGVSNQPQHF.

There are a few counts of this clonotype. The gene calls are TRBV12-3 or TRBV12-4 and TRBJ1-1, with D perhaps TRBD1 (6 bases). V lost 3 bases and J 5 bases, leaving 13 bases between the germline ends. CDR3 length: 14 residues. In DNA, the CDR3 is TGTGCCAGCAGTTTCGAAGGGGGTGGGACTGAAGCTTTCTTT. Its translation: CASSFEGGGTEAFF.

Ten or more counts support this clonotype. The V call is TRBV5-5, the J call TRBJ2-3, with a tentative D call TRBD1 (6 bases). The CDR3 is made up of 16 amino acids. Germline V CDR1 and CDR2: SGHKS, YYEKEE (reference sequence). Trimming cost V 4 bases and J 0 bases, with 15 bases left between them. CDR3 nucleotide sequence: TGTGCCAGCAGCCTCCTGACAGGAATTAGCACAGATACGCAGTATTTT. Translating gives CASSLLTGISTDTQYF. The whole variable domain, filled in from reference TRBV5-5 and TRBJ2-3, reads DAGVTQSPTHLIKTRGQQVTLRCSPISGHKSVSWYQQVLGQGPQFIFQYYEKEERGRGNFPDRFSARQFPNYSSELNVNALLLGDSALYLCASSLLTGISTDTQYFGPGTRLTVL.

This clonotype was counted ten times or more. J is TRBJ2-5 and V is TRBV12-3 or TRBV12-4; 9 bases fit TRBD2. J was trimmed by 4 bases and V by 6 bases; bases with no gene match: 3. The CDR3 contains 13 residues. The CDR3 DNA reads TGTGCCAGCAGACGGACTAGCGCAGAGACCCAGTACTTC. Translating it yields CASRRTSAETQYF.

This clonotype was picked up a small number of times. The chain joins TRBV6-1 to TRBJ2-3; D call uncertain. Trimming stripped 6 bases from V and 2 bases from J, with 15 bases between. The CDR3 spans 15 residues. Germline loops: CDR1 MNHNS, CDR2 SASEGT. The CDR3 loop is CASSPVGSYTDTQYF. The CDR3 DNA follows: TGTGCCAGCAGCCCGGTCGGCAGCTACACAGATACGCAGTATTTT.

J is TRBJ2-3 and V is TRBV5-1; the D gene is possibly TRBD2 (5 bases). Germline lookup yields CDR1 SGHRS and CDR2 YFSETQ. This CDR3 is 14 amino acids long. Between the trimmed V and J ends, which lost 0 bases and 1 base, there was a span of 6 bases. The CDR3 here is CASSLAEGTDTQYF. The CDR3 DNA sequence: TGCGCCAGCAGCTTGGCGGAGGGCACAGATACGCAGTATTTT.

This clonotype was counted ten times or more. The CDR3 DNA is TGTGCCAGCAGAGTCTCGGGGAATCAGCCCCAGCATTTT. It is translated as CASRVSGNQPQHF. The rearrangement uses TRBV12-3 or TRBV12-4 and TRBJ1-5; no reliable D call. Deletions cut 6 bases from V and 4 bases from J, with 10 bases between. The CDR3 is 13 amino acids.

The chain uses TRBV20-1 and TRBJ1-2, with a tentative D call TRBD1 (5 bases). There are 13 residues in the CDR3. With 3 bases removed from V and 6 bases from J, the gap between germline ends came to 14 bases. Germline V gene data show CDR1 as DFQATT and CDR2 as SNEGSKA (reference sequence). The CDR3 loop reads CSASEEGDHGYTF. CDR3 in DNA: TGCAGTGCTAGTGAGGAAGGGGATCATGGCTACACCTTC.

The genes are TRBV4-2 and TRBJ2-5; D call uncertain. CDR3 length equals 15 residues. Per germline, CDR1 LGHNA and CDR2 YNFKEQ. The V end lost 1 base, the J end lost 5 bases, and 14 bases lay between the germline ends. CDR3 in amino acids: CASSQVRALGETQYF. CDR3 coding DNA: TGTGCCAGCAGCCAAGTTCGGGCCTTGGGCGAGACCCAGTACTTC.